The clone carrying this TCR beta chain was seen only a few times. Its antigen is unknown. The germline CDR1 and CDR2 sequences are SGDLS and YYNGEE. Trimming cost V 4 bases and J 4 bases, with 11 bases left between them. The CDR3 consists of 13 residues. Method: immunoSEQ multiplex PCR; TCRdb's copy keeps in-frame clones and lacks some. Here the sample spans some 150,000 clones, about 91% being singletons. The entry originates in a study of T cell responses to AZD1222 COVID-19 vaccine. Study-wide background: Second doses at about 4 or about 12 weeks were pooled.

Study-wide points: Seropositive AZD1222 recipients at baseline numbered only 6 or 7. The study found vaccine-associated CD4 TCRs spanning spike, dominant at 160-218 and 743-854. Donors were mostly white British, more females; clonal diversity possibly underestimated.

The TCR comes from an adult in good health. Sequenced material: peripheral blood, taken on day 0 of AZD1222 vaccination. This chain connects TRBV9 to TRBJ1-1, with D possibly matching TRBD1 (5 bases). The CDR3: CASSIAGGTEAFF. In DNA, the CDR3 is TGTGCCAGCAGCATTGCTGGGGGCACTGAAGCTTTCTTT.